These T cell receptor beta chains were read from a single sample in a study of early T cells in non-severe SARS-CoV-2 infection. TCRdb reanalysed the 5' RACE reads using MiXCR and keeps one entry per CDR3 protein. Among 98,000 or so distinct CDR3 sequences, about 12% were seen once, and the ten largest hold less than 3.5%. Sequences were obtained from whole blood. These receptors were taken from an adult who was a healthcare worker with PCR-confirmed SARS-CoV-2 infection or an uninfected control (not recorded which). Both conserved end residues are part of each CDR3. The D gene is left open where the match is weak. Not all rows give a size; the values are once, few, many and, for expanded clones, a class.

V gene	clone size	D gene	J gene	CDR3 DNA	CDR3 protein
TRBV6-5	few	.	TRBJ1-1	TGTGCCAGCAGTTACTCGTCCATGAACACTGAAGCTTTCTTT	CASSYSSMNTEAFF
TRBV7-8	many	.	TRBJ2-1	TGTGCCAGCAGCTCGGGAAGACTGGGGTCCCCTGCGGGTGAGCAGTTCTTC	CASSSGRLGSPAGEQFF
TRBV30	.	.	TRBJ2-6	TGTGCCTGTAGAGACAGAAGCTCTGGGGCCAACGTCCTGACTTTC	CACRDRSSGANVLTF
TRBV10-3	many	.	TRBJ1-4	TGTGCCATCAGTGAAGGTCGAGGAGTGGAAAAACTGTTTTTT	CAISEGRGVEKLFF
TRBV5-1	few	TRBD2	TRBJ2-7	TGCGCCAGCAGCCAAGGTCGGGCTAGCGGGAGGAGAACCGAAGAAGGGTACGAGCAGTACTTC	CASSQGRASGRRTEEGYEQYF
TRBV30	few	TRBD1	TRBJ1-6	TGTGCCTGGATCGGACAGGGTAATTCACCCCTCCACTTT	CAWIGQGNSPLHF
TRBV19	many	TRBD2	TRBJ2-3	TGTGCCAGTAGTATAGGACTAGCGGCCACAGATACGCAGTATTTT	CASSIGLAATDTQYF
TRBV6-1	.	.	TRBJ2-1	TGTGCCAGTAACTATCCCCGATCTCACTACAATGAGCAGTTCTTC	CASNYPRSHYNEQFF
TRBV15	many	.	TRBJ2-7	TGTGCCACCAGCAGAGACCCAGGGAGCGAGCAGTACTTC	CATSRDPGSEQYF
TRBV29-1	.	TRBD2	TRBJ2-1	TGCAGCGTGGCGGGACTAGTGAGCACGGGTGAGCAGTTCTTC	CSVAGLVSTGEQFF
TRBV14	many	.	TRBJ2-5	TGTGCCAGCAGCCAAACCACAGCCTGGCAGTACTTC	CASSQTTAWQYF
TRBV7-8	many	TRBD2	TRBJ2-1	TGTGCCAGCAGCTTAGGGGGGACTAGCGGGAGCTACAATGAGCAGTTCTTC	CASSLGGTSGSYNEQFF
TRBV19	many	.	TRBJ1-2	TGTGCCAGTACCCCCTCCGGTGGATATGGCTACACCTTC	CASTPSGGYGYTF
TRBV7-8	few	.	TRBJ2-3	TGTGCCAGCAGTCCACTGCGGGATACGCAGTATTTT	CASSPLRDTQYF
TRBV5-1	.	.	TRBJ1-1	TGCGCCAGCAGCGTCCCAAAGCCCAACACTGAAGCTTTCTTT	CASSVPKPNTEAFF
TRBV12-3/TRBV12-4	.	.	TRBJ2-6	TGTGCCAGCAGTTTAGAGGTGGTCGGCACCCCAAGGGCCAACGTCCTGACTTTC	CASSLEVVGTPRANVLTF
TRBV19	.	TRBD2	TRBJ2-1	TGTGCCAGTAGTGCCCGGCGGGAGGGGGGAGTTAATGAGCAGTTCTTC	CASSARREGGVNEQFF
TRBV3-1	few	.	TRBJ1-1	TGTGCCAGCAGCCCGCGGTATTCTGAAGCTTTCTTT	CASSPRYSEAFF
TRBV6-6	few	.	TRBJ2-2	TGTGCCAGCAGTTACTCGCGAGATAGACTGACCGGGGAGCTGTTTTTT	CASSYSRDRLTGELFF
TRBV11-2	.	.	TRBJ2-1	TGTGCCAGCAGCCAGTTCCGCCTTACCCCCAATGAGCAGTTCTTC	CASSQFRLTPNEQFF
TRBV20-1	.	.	TRBJ2-7	TGCAGTGCTACTTGGGACGGAGACTACGAGCAGTACTTC	CSATWDGDYEQYF
TRBV10-3	.	TRBD2	TRBJ2-1	TGTGCCATCAGTGACCCCGCACGCGGGAGGTTAGAGCAGTTCTTC	CAISDPARGRLEQFF
TRBV11-2	many	TRBD2	TRBJ2-5	TGTGCCAGCAGCCGCGTACGGGGGGGCAGGGAGACCCAGTACTTC	CASSRVRGGRETQYF
TRBV28	once	TRBD2	TRBJ2-7	TGTGCCAGCAGCCCTAGGGGGCTAGCGGGAAGGTACGAGCAGTACTTC	CASSPRGLAGRYEQYF
TRBV12-5	.	.	TRBJ1-5	TGTGCTAGTGGTTTGGCAGGGGAAACAAGCAATCAGCCCCAGCATTTT	CASGLAGETSNQPQHF
TRBV20-1	.	TRBD1	TRBJ2-7	TGCAGTGCCGAACCCCCAAGACAGGGGAGGTACGAGCAGTACTTC	CSAEPPRQGRYEQYF
TRBV6-2/TRBV6-3	.	TRBD2	TRBJ2-1	TGTGCCAGCAGTAGTAGGGCGGGAGGATCGTTCGCGGAGCAGTTCTTC	CASSSRAGGSFAEQFF
TRBV7-6	.	.	TRBJ1-2	TGTGCCAGCAGCTTAGCAGGGGACTATGGCTACACCTTC	CASSLAGDYGYTF
TRBV7-9	few	.	TRBJ1-3	TGTGCCAGCAGCTTACAGGAAAGCTCTGGAAACACCATATATTTT	CASSLQESSGNTIYF
TRBV10-2	.	.	TRBJ2-7	TGCGCCAGCAGTGACTCGAGCTCCTACGAGCAGTACTTC	CASSDSSSYEQYF
TRBV7-2	.	TRBD1	TRBJ1-2	TGTGCCAGCAGCTGGACAGGCATCAGCTATGGCTACACCTTC	CASSWTGISYGYTF
TRBV28	.	TRBD2	TRBJ2-1	TGTGCCAGCCAACCTCAGCGGGGTACTTACAATGAGCAGTTCTTC	CASQPQRGTYNEQFF
TRBV18	.	TRBD1	TRBJ1-1	TGTGCCAGCTCACCGTCACAGGGGGCTAGCACTGAAGCTTTCTTT	CASSPSQGASTEAFF
TRBV27	few	.	TRBJ1-6	TGTGCCAGCAGTTTCCTGAGGGATAATTCACCCCTCCACTTT	CASSFLRDNSPLHF
TRBV25-1	.	.	TRBJ1-1	TGTGCCAGCAGTGAATCCAGGGAAGCTTTCTTT	CASSESREAFF
TRBV20-1	many	TRBD2	TRBJ2-5	TGCAGTGCTAGTCCGCTGGTAGCGGGGCAAGAGACCCAGTACTTC	CSASPLVAGQETQYF
TRBV7-9	few	.	TRBJ2-1	TGTGCCAGCAGCTTAGCCAACAATGAGCAGTTCTTC	CASSLANNEQFF
TRBV28	many	.	TRBJ2-2	TGTGCCAGCAGCCGGAGAGGGGTTTGGGACACCGGGGAGCTGTTTTTT	CASSRRGVWDTGELFF
TRBV24-1	.	.	TRBJ2-7	TGTGCCACCAGTTTTCGGGTGTCTTCGGACTACGAGCAGTACTTC	CATSFRVSSDYEQYF
TRBV20-1	many	TRBD1	TRBJ1-5	TGCAGTGCACCTTTGACAGGGCGAAATCAGCCCCAGCATTTT	CSAPLTGRNQPQHF
TRBV30	few	TRBD1	TRBJ2-3	TGTGCCTGGAGTAGGGACAGGGAGGAGGGAGATACGCAGTATTTT	CAWSRDREEGDTQYF